This T cell receptor (beta chain) stems from a study of a mutant IDH1 vaccine in newly diagnosed glioma. Turning to the study itself: Pretreatment consisted of radiotherapy, temozolomide, or both, with most receiving both.

Assay used: immunoSEQ multiplex PCR; TCRdb lists only in-frame clones, some missing. The table shows 15,000 to 20,000 clones, with 80% occurring only once. Regarding time point: baseline, week 1 (first vaccination visit). Treatment defined: pre-vaccination baseline after standard-of-care therapy. The astrocytomas were IDH1-mutant, ATRX-negative, and WHO grade 3 or 4. The CDR3 has 17 residues. Germline V lookup: CDR1 KGHSH, CDR2 LQKENI. Trimming took 2 bases from V and 1 from J, leaving 15 bases between them. The sequence was obtained from a man aged 35 to 55 with glioma. J is TRBJ1-5 and V is TRBV18; D is perhaps TRBD1 (5 bases). The material sequenced was PBMCs, taken from a glioma patient treated with radiotherapy, temozolomide or both. The CDR3: CASSPGAGQLSNQPQHF. The CDR3 region has the DNA TGTGCCAGCTCACCAGGGGCAGGGCAGTTGAGCAATCAGCCCCAGCATTTT.